The TCR beta chain described here comes from a study of shared clonotypes between healthy human individuals. Study-wide points: Clonotypes which were not shared had lower generation probabilities than clonotypes that all four donors shared.

This clone was counted a single time. As yet, its antigen is unknown. The deep-level immunoSEQ assay was used. Sequencing was performed with immunoSEQ multiplex PCR; in TCRdb, only in-frame clones are kept and a portion is missing. The table shows under 1,100,000 clones, with about three quarters occurring only once. Only Caucasian adults living in Nashville, Tennessee made up the donor group. Sample: memory CD4+ T cells sorted from blood. Regarding subset: CD45RA-negative fraction. The TCR originated in a man aged 18 to 29 in good health.

The CDR3 protein is CASSLLLAGAQETQYF. DNA of the CDR3: TGCGCCAGCAGCCTCCTACTAGCGGGGGCCCAAGAGACCCAGTACTTC. The chain couples TRBV4-1 to TRBJ2-5; 11 nucleotides line up with TRBD2. CDR3 length: 16 amino acids. V lost 4 bases and J lost 1; bases outside the gene matches: 5. Germline assignment: CDR1 MGHRA and CDR2 YSYEKL.